What follows are 22 T cell receptor beta chains derived from one specimen sequenced in a study of blood T cell repertoires in COVID-19 (dated by TCRdb to the early 2020s). The library was generated by the immunoSEQ multiplex PCR assay. TCRdb stores this immuneACCESS table with in-frame sequences only. Part of the clones is absent; in the studies checked, under half of the shortfall reflects unresolved V genes, and no reason is known for the rest. This sample has around 130,000 clones in its table, and approximately 83% of those were observed once. The biggest ten clones account for more than 9.5% of the sample. Material for sequencing was peripheral blood. Receptors originate from a man in his forties with active or convalescent COVID-19.

The genes are TRBV7-3 and TRBJ2-3, with a weak D call TRBD1 (5 bases). Germline V gives CDR1 SGHTA, CDR2 FQGTGA. Trimming removed 3 bases from V and 4 bases from J, with 11 bases in between. The CDR3 extends over 14 amino acids. DNA for the CDR3: TGTGCCAGCAGCTTTTCAGGGCAGTCAGATACGCAGTATTTT. This translates into CASSFSGQSDTQYF. The complete variable domain, with remaining parts taken from reference TRBV7-3 and TRBJ2-3, reads GAGVSQTPSNKVTEKGKYVELRCDPISGHTALYWYRQSLGQGPEFLIYFQGTGAADDSGLPNDRFFAVRPEGSVSTLKIQRTERGDSAVYLCASSFSGQSDTQYFGPGTRLTVL.

V and J are TRBV3-1 (or the pseudogene TRBV3-2) and TRBJ2-3; D uncertain. The CDR3 has 12 residues. Per the germline V gene, CDR1 is LGHDT and CDR2 is YNNKEL (reference sequence). Trimming stripped 1 base from V and 5 bases from J, with 4 bases between. The CDR3 sequence: CASSQVKDTQYF. The CDR3 region has the DNA TGTGCCAGCAGCCAAGTAAAAGATACGCAGTATTTT.

This rearrangement joins TRBV9 to TRBJ2-3; TRBD1 is a possible D gene (5 bases). The CDR3 consists of 13 residues. Trimming took 1 base from V and 3 from J, leaving 6 bases between them. From germline, CDR1 is SGDLS and CDR2 YYNGEE. The CDR3 protein is CASSVQGTDTQYF. CDR3 DNA: TGTGCCAGCAGCGTACAGGGAACAGATACGCAGTATTTT.

The V call is TRBV27, the J call TRBJ2-6; possible D gene TRBD1, 6 bases. The CDR3 totals 16 residues. V was shortened by 2 bases and J by 5 bases, with 13 bases between the two germline ends. Germline assignment: CDR1 MNHEY and CDR2 SMNVEV (reference sequence). CDR3 residues: CASSLGGAARANVLTF. The CDR3 DNA follows: TGTGCCAGCAGTTTAGGGGGCGCCGCCCGGGCCAACGTCCTGACTTTC.

This chain connects TRBV5-1 to TRBJ2-6; 7 bases agree with TRBD1. The CDR3 is made up of 16 amino acids. V was pared by 0 bases and J by 2 bases, with 2 bases of the junction left unmatched. CDR1 and CDR2 from the germline V gene are SGHRS and YFSETQ. CDR3 DNA sequence: TGCGCCAGCAGCTTGGTGGGGACAGCTGGGGCCAACGTCCTGACTTTC. Amino acids: CASSLVGTAGANVLTF.

This rearrangement joins TRBV19 to TRBJ2-1, with 9 bases aligning to TRBD2. With V trimmed by 3 bases and J by 9 bases, 9 bases remained unmatched. The CDR3 length is 15 residues. Germline V gene data show CDR1 as LNHDA and CDR2 as SQIVND (reference sequence). The CDR3, as DNA: TGTGCCAGTAGTATTGGTGGTAGCGGGGGAATTGAGCAGTTCTTC. This sequence encodes CASSIGGSGGIEQFF.

This clone appeared a single time. The V and J genes are TRBV5-1 and TRBJ1-1, with a weak D call TRBD1 (5 bases). The length of the CDR3 is 13 residues. Per germline, CDR1 SGHRS and CDR2 YFSETQ. The V and J ends lost 5 bases and 2 bases respectively, with 10 bases between them. The CDR3 protein is CASRTGGNTEAFF. DNA of the CDR3: TGCGCCAGCAGAACAGGCGGAAACACTGAAGCTTTCTTT.

The chain couples TRBV19 to TRBJ1-1; D is possibly TRBD1 (6 bases). V was clipped by 7 bases and J by 2 bases, with 20 bases between them. Germline lookup yields CDR1 LNHDA and CDR2 SQIVND (reference sequence). This CDR3 region has 16 residues. The CDR3 DNA is TGTGCCAGTAATCGGGGGGCAGGGGTTTTAAACACTGAAGCTTTCTTT. Translated: CASNRGAGVLNTEAFF.

The chain uses TRBV14 and TRBJ2-1; possible D gene TRBD2, 6 bases. The CDR3 totals 14 residues. V lost 5 bases and J lost 2, with 10 bases in between. CDR1 is SGHDN and CDR2 is FVKESK in the germline V gene. The CDR3 sequence is CASSTGLTYNEQFF. CDR3 coding DNA: TGTGCCAGCAGCACCGGACTAACCTACAATGAGCAGTTCTTC.

This clone occurred once. This chain uses TRBV6-5 with TRBJ1-1; D gene uncertain. Trimming removed 7 bases from V and 0 bases from J, with 3 bases in between. The CDR3 is 11 amino acids. Germline lookup yields CDR1 MNHEY and CDR2 SVGAGI. For the CDR3, the DNA is TGTGCCAGCACCTTGAACACTGAAGCTTTCTTT. This gives the protein CASTLNTEAFF.

This rearrangement joins TRBV9 to TRBJ2-3, with 7 nucleotides matching TRBD1. In germline, CDR1 is SGDLS, CDR2 YYNGEE. The CDR3 is 16 residues long. Unmatched junction bases numbered 6, after V lost 2 bases and J lost 0 bases. CDR3 protein: CASSVQGQLSTDTQYF. The DNA for the CDR3 is TGTGCCAGCAGCGTCCAGGGACAGTTAAGCACAGATACGCAGTATTTT.

J is TRBJ2-1 and V is TRBV6-5, with 10 positions matching TRBD1. Per the germline V gene, CDR1 is MNHEY and CDR2 is SVGAGI. The CDR3 loop spans 13 amino acids. Trimming at V came to 6 bases and at J to 7 bases, leaving 3 bases not matched to a gene. The CDR3 reads CASSGQGGNEQFF. The CDR3 DNA is TGTGCCAGCAGCGGACAGGGGGGGAATGAGCAGTTCTTC.

The J gene is TRBJ2-1, the V gene TRBV4-1, with 8 positions matching TRBD2. The CDR3 covers 16 residues. V was clipped by 4 bases and J by 7 bases; unmatched bases: 12. Per the germline V gene, CDR1 is MGHRA and CDR2 is YSYEKL. CDR3 region: CASSPEIGGGRNEQFF. DNA of the CDR3: TGCGCCAGCAGCCCGGAAATCGGGGGGGGGCGGAATGAGCAGTTCTTC.

V gene TRBV13 combines with J gene TRBJ1-6; D ambiguous. CDR3 length: 12 residues. V gave up 6 bases and J gave up 7 bases, with 7 bases separating them. Germline V gene lookup returns CDR1 PRHDT and CDR2 FYEKMQ (reference sequence). The CDR3 reads CASRIENSPLHF. The CDR3 bases are TGTGCCAGCAGAATAGAAAATTCACCCCTCCACTTT.

This clone was counted between two and nine times. The chain uses TRBV5-7 and TRBJ1-5; tentatively, D is TRBD1 (5 bases). TRBV5-7 carries the ORF label, with uncertain function. V shed 5 bases and J shed 5 bases, with 17 bases lying between them. The CDR3 is 15 residues long. This chain's CDR3 is CASSLSRAPYQPQHF. The DNA of the CDR3 is TGTGCCAGCAGTCTCAGCAGGGCCCCCTATCAGCCCCAGCATTTT.

The chain recombines TRBV7-9 with TRBJ2-5, with 9 bases identical to TRBD2. The germline CDR1 and CDR2 sequences are SEHNR and FQNEAQ (reference sequence). The CDR3 spans 14 residues. V was clipped by 4 bases and J by 4 bases; unmatched bases: 4. The CDR3 DNA reads as TGTGCCAGCAGCTGGGGACTAGCAATAGAGACCCAGTACTTC. Protein sequence: CASSWGLAIETQYF.

The chain joins TRBV12-1 to TRBJ1-1; the D segment call TRBD1 is taken from the table without a DNA check. TRBV12-1 constitutes a pseudogene. This CDR3 spans 15 amino acids. The CDR3 sequence: CASSFAFRGRGQTFF. CDR3 DNA: TGTGCCAGCAGCTTTGCGTTTCGGGGCAGGGGGCAAACTTTCTTT.

The genes are TRBV7-9 and TRBJ1-5; no clear D. The CDR3 has 14 amino acids. The germline V gene encodes CDR1 SEHNR and CDR2 FQNEAQ (reference sequence). V was trimmed by 1 base and J by 4 bases, leaving 8 bases between them. CDR3 DNA sequence: TGTGCCAGCAGCTTAGTGGGCAGTAATCAGCCCCAGCATTTT. Amino acid sequence: CASSLVGSNQPQHF.

The V gene is TRBV12-3 or TRBV12-4, the J gene TRBJ2-7, with D uncertain. V gave up 5 bases and J gave up 3 bases, with 8 bases separating them. The CDR3 consists of 12 residues. DNA of the CDR3: TGTGCCAGCAGTGCCCGACTCTACGAGCAGTACTTC. It specifies CASSARLYEQYF.

The chain uses TRBV18 and TRBJ1-4; D unresolved. V was trimmed by 2 bases and J by 8 bases, leaving 6 bases between them. The CDR3 sequence is 12 residues long. CDR1 and CDR2 (germline): KGHSH, LQKENI. In DNA form, the CDR3 reads TGTGCCAGCTCACCATCCTCCGAAAAACTGTTTTTT. It is translated as CASSPSSEKLFF.

This clone was picked up many times. The rearrangement uses TRBV7-9 and TRBJ1-2; D uncertain. The CDR3 length is 16 residues. V lost 6 bases and J lost 4, with 21 bases in between. CDR1 is SEHNR and CDR2 is FQNEAQ in the germline V gene (reference sequence). In DNA form, the CDR3 reads TGTGCCAGCAGTTGGGTCGAGACACACAAAGCCTATGGCTACACCTTC. Its translation is CASSWVETHKAYGYTF.

This clone was recorded a few times. The chain employs TRBV7-2 and TRBJ2-7; perhaps TRBD2 as D (5 bases). Germline CDR1 is SGHTA and CDR2 is FQGNSA. V was pared by 4 bases and J by 6 bases, with 10 bases between. The length of the CDR3 is 12 residues. This chain's CDR3 is CASSSLAFEQYF. In DNA form, the CDR3 reads TGTGCCAGCAGCTCCTTAGCGTTCGAGCAGTACTTC.